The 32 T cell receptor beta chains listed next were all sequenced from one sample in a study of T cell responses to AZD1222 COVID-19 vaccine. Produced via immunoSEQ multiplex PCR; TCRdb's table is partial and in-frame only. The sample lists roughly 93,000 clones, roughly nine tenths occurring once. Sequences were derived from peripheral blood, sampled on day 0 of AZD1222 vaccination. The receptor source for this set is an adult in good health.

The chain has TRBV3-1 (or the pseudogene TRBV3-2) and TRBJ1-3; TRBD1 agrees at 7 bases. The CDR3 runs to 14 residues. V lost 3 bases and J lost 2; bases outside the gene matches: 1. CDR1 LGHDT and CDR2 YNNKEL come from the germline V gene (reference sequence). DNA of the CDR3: TGTGCCAGCAGCCATCAGGGGGCTGGAAACACCATATATTTT. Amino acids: CASSHQGAGNTIYF.

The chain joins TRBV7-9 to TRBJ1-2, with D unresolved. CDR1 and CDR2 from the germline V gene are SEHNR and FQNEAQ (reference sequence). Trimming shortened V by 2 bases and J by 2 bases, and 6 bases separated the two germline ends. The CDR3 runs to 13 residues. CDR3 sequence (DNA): TGTGCCAGCAGCTTAAGTCAGAACTATGGCTACACCTTC. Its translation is CASSLSQNYGYTF.

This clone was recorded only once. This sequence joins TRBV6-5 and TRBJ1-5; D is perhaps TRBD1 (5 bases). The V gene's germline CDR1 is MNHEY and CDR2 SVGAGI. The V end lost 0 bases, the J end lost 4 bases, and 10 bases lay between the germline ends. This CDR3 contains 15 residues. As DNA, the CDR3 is TGTGCCAGCAGTTACTCGGCAGGGCGGAATCAGCCCCAGCATTTT. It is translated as CASSYSAGRNQPQHF.

The CDR3 sequence is CASSPLVGTSDSTGELFF. In DNA, the CDR3 is TGTGCCAGCTCACCACTGGTCGGGACTAGCGATAGCACCGGGGAGCTGTTTTTT. The rearrangement joins TRBV18 to TRBJ2-2; 10 bases are shared with TRBD2. Trimming took 1 base from V and 4 from J; bases not matched to a gene: 9. Germline V CDR1 and CDR2: KGHSH, LQKENI. The CDR3 length is 18 residues.

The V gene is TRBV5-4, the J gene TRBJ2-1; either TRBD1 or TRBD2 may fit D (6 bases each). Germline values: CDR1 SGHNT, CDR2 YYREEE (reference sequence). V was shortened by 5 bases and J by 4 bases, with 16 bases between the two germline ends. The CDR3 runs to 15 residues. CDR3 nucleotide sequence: TGTGCCAGCAGGCTCGACAAGGGGGGTTACAATGAGCAGTTCTTC. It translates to CASRLDKGGYNEQFF. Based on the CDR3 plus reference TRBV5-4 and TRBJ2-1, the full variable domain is ETGVTQSPTHLIKTRGQQVTLRCSSQSGHNTVSWYQQALGQGPQFIFQYYREEENGRGNFPPRFSGLQFPNYSSELNVNALELDDSALYLCASRLDKGGYNEQFFGPGTRLTVL.

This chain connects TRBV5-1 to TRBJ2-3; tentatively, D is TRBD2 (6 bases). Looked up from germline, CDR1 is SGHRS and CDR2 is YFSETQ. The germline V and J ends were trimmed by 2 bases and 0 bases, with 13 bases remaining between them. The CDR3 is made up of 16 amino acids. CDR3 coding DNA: TGCGCCAGCAGCTTCTCGGGGGTCGGGAGCACAGATACGCAGTATTTT. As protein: CASSFSGVGSTDTQYF.

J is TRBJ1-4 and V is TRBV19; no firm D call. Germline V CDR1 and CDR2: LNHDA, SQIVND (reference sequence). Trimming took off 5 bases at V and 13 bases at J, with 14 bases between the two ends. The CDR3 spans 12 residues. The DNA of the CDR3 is TGTGCCAGTAGTTTATGGCCGCAGGTACTGTTTTTT. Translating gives CASSLWPQVLFF.

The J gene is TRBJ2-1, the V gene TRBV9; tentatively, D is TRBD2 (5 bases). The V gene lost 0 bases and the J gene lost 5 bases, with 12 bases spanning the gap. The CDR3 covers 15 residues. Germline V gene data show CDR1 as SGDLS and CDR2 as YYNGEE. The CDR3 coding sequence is TGTGCCAGCAGCGTAGGAGGGATTACGAACAATGAGCAGTTCTTC. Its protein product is CASSVGGITNNEQFF.

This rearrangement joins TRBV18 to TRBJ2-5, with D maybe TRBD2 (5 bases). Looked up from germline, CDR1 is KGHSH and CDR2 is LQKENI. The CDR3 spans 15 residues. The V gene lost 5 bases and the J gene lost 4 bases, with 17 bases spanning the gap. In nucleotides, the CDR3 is TGTGCCAGCTCATCATTTGGGGAGTCTGGAGAGACCCAGTACTTC. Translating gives CASSSFGESGETQYF.

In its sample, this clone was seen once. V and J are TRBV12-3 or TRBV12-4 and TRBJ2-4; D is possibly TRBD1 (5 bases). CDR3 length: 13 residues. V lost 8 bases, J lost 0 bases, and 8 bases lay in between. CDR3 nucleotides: TGTGCCAGCCTAGACAGAGCCAAAAACATTCAGTACTTC. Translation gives CASLDRAKNIQYF.

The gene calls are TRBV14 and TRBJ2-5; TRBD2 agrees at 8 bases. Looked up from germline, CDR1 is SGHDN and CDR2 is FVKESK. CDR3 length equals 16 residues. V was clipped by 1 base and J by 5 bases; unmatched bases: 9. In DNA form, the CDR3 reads TGTGCCAGCAGCCAAGTGCAAGCGGGAGTTCGGGAGACCCAGTACTTC. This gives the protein CASSQVQAGVRETQYF.

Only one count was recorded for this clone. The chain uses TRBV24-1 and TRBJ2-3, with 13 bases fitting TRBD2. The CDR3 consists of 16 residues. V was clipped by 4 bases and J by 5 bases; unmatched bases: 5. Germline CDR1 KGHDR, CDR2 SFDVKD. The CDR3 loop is CATSDGLAGDLDTQYF. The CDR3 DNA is TGTGCCACCAGTGACGGACTAGCGGGAGATTTAGATACGCAGTATTTT.

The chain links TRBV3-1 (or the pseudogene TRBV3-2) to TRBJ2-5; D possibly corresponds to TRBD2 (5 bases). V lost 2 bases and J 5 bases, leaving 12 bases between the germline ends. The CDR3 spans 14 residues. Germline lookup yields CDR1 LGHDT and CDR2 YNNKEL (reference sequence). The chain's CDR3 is CASSQNTGEETQYF. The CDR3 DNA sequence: TGTGCCAGCAGCCAAAATACCGGGGAGGAGACCCAGTACTTC.

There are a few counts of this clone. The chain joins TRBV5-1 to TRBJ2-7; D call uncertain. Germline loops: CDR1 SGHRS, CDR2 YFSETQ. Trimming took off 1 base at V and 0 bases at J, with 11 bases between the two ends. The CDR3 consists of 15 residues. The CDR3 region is CASSLNARTSYEQYF. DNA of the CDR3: TGCGCCAGCAGCTTGAACGCGCGGACCTCCTACGAGCAGTACTTC. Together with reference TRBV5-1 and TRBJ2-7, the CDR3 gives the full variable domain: KAGVTQTPRYLIKTRGQQVTLSCSPISGHRSVSWYQQTPGQGLQFLFEYFSETQRNKGNFPGRFSGRQFSNSRSEMNVSTLELGDSALYLCASSLNARTSYEQYFGPGTRLTVT.

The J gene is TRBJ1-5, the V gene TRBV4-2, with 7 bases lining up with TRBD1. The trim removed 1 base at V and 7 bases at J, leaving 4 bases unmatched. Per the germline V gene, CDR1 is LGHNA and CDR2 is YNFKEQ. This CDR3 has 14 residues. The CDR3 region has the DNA TGTGCCAGCAGCCAAGGAGGGGGCGGCCAGCCCCAGCATTTT. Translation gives CASSQGGGGQPQHF.

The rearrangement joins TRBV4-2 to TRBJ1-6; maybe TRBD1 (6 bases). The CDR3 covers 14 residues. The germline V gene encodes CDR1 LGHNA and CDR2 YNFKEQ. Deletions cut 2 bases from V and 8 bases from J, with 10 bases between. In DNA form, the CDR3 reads TGTGCCAGCAGCCAAACACAGGGCGATTCACCCCTCCACTTT. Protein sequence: CASSQTQGDSPLHF.

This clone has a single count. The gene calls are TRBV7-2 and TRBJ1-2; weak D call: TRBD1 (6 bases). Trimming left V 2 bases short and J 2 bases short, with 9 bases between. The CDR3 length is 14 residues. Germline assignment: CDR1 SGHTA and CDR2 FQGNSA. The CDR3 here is CASSLSQGNYGYTF. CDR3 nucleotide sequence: TGTGCCAGCAGCTTAAGTCAGGGGAACTATGGCTACACCTTC.

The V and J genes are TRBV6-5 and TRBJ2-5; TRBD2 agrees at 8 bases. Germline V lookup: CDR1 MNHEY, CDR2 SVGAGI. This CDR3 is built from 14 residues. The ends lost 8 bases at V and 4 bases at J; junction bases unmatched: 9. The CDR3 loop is CASVRAGVGETQYF. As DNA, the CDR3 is TGTGCCAGCGTGCGAGCGGGAGTTGGAGAGACCCAGTACTTC.

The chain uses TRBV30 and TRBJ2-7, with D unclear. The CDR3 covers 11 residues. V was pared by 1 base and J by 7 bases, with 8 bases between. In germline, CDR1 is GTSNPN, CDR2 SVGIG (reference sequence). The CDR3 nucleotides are TGTGCCTGGAGTGAACCTGGAGAGCAGTACTTC. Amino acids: CAWSEPGEQYF.

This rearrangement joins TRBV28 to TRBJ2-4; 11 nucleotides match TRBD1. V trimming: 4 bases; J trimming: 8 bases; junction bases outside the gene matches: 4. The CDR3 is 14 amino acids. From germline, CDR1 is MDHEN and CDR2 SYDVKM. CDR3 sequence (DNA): TGTGCCAGCAGTTCTGGACAGGGGGCGGACATTCAGTACTTC. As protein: CASSSGQGADIQYF.

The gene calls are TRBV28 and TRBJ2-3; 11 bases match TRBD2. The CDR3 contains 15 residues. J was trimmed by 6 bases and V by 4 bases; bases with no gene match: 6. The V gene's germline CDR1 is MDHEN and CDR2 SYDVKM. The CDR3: CASSSLAGGRDTQYF. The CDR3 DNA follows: TGTGCCAGCAGTTCCCTAGCGGGAGGTAGGGATACGCAGTATTTT.

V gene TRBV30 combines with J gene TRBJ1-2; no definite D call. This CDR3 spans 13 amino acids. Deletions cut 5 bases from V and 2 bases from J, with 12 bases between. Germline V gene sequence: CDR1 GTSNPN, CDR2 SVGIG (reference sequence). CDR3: CAWAQEANYGYTF. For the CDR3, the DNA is TGTGCCTGGGCCCAAGAGGCAAACTATGGCTACACCTTC. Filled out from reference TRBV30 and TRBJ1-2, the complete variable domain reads SQTIHQWPATLVQPVGSPLSLECTVEGTSNPNLYWYRQAAGRGLQLLFYSVGIGQISSEVPQNLSASRPQDRQFILSSKKLLLSDSGFYLCAWAQEANYGYTFGSGTRLTVV.

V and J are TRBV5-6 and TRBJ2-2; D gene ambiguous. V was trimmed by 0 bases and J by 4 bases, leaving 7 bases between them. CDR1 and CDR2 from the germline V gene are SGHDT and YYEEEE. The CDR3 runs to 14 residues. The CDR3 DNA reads TGTGCCAGCAGCTTGGACATTACCACCGGGGAGCTGTTTTTT. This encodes CASSLDITTGELFF.

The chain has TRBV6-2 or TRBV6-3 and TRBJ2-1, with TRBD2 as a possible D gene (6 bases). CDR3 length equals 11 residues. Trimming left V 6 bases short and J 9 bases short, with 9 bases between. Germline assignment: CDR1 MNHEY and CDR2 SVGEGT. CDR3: CASSHSGEQFF. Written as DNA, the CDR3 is TGTGCCAGCAGCCATAGCGGTGAGCAGTTCTTC.

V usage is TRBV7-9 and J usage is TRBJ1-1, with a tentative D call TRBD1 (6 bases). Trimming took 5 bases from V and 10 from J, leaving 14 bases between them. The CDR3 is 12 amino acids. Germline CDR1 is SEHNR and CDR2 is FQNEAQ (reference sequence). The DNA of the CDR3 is TGTGCCAGCAGCCCCCAGGGACAAAGAGCTTTCTTT. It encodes CASSPQGQRAFF.

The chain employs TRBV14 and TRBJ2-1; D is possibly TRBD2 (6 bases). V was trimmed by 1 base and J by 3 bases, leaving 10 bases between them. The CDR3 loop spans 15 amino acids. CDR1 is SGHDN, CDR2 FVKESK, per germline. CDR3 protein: CASSQAGEYYNEQFF. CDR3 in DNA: TGTGCCAGCAGCCAAGCGGGGGAATACTACAATGAGCAGTTCTTC.

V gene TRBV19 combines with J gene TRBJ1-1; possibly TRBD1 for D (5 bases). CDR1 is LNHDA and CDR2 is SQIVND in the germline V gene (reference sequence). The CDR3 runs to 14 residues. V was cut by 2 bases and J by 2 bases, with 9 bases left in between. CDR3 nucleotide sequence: TGTGCCAGTAGTATACGAAGGGGCAACACTGAAGCTTTCTTT. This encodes CASSIRRGNTEAFF.

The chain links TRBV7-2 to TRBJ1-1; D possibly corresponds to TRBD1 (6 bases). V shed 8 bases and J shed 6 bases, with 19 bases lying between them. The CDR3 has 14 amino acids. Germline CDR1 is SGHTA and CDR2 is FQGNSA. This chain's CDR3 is CASGFRGFRSEAFF. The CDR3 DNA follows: TGTGCCAGCGGGTTTAGGGGGTTTAGGTCTGAAGCTTTCTTT.

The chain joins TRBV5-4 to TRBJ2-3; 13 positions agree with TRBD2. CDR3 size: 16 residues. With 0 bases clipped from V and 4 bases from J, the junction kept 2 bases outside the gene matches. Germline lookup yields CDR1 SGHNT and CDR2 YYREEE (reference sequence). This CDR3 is CASSLEGLAGADTQYF. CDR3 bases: TGTGCCAGCAGCTTGGAAGGACTAGCGGGAGCAGATACGCAGTATTTT.

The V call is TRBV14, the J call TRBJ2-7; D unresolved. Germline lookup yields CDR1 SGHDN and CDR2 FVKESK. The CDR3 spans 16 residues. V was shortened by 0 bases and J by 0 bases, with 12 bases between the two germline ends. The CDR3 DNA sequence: TGTGCCAGCAGCCAAGATCATAGGATAAGCTCCTACGAGCAGTACTTC. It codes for CASSQDHRISSYEQYF.

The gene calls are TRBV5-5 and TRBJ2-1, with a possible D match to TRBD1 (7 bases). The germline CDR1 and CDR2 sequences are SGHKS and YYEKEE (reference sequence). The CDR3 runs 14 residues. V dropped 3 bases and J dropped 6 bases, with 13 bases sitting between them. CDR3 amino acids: CASSSSRGANEQFF. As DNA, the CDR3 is TGTGCCAGCAGCTCGAGCAGGGGGGCCAATGAGCAGTTCTTC.

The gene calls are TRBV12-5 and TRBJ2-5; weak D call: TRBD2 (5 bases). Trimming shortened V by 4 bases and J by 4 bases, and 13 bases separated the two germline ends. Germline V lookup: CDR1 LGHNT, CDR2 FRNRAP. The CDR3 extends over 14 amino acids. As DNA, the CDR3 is TGTGCTAGTGGTTCGGGAAACAAAGGAGAGACCCAGTACTTC. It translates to CASGSGNKGETQYF.